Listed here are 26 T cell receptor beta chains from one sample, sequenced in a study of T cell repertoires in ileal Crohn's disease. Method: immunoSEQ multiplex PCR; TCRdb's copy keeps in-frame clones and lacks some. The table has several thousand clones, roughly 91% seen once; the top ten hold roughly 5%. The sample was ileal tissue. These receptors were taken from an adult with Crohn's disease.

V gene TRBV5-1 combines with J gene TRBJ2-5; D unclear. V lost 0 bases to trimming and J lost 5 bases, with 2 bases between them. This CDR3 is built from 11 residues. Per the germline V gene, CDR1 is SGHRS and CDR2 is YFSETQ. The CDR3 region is CASSLAETQYF. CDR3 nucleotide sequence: TGCGCCAGCAGCTTGGCCGAGACCCAGTACTTC. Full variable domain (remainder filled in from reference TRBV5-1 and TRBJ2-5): KAGVTQTPRYLIKTRGQQVTLSCSPISGHRSVSWYQQTPGQGLQFLFEYFSETQRNKGNFPGRFSGRQFSNSRSEMNVSTLELGDSALYLCASSLAETQYFGPGTRLLVL.

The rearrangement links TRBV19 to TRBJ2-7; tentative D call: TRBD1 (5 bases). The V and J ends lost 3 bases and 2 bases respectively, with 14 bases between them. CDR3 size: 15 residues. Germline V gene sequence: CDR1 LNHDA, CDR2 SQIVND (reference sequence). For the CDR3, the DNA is TGTGCCAGTAGTATTGGCCCAGGGCTTACCTACGAGCAGTACTTC. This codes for CASSIGPGLTYEQYF.

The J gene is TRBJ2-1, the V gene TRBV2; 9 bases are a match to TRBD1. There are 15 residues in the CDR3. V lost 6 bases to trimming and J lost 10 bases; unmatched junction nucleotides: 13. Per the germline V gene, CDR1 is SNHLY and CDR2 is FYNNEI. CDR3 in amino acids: CASRQGASGYYEQFF. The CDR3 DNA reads TGTGCCAGCAGACAGGGGGCGTCTGGGTATTACGAGCAGTTCTTC. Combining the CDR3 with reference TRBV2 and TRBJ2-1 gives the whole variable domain EPEVTQTPSHQVTQMGQEVILRCVPISNHLYFYWYRQILGQKVEFLVSFYNNEISEKSEIFDDQFSVERPDGSNFTLKIRSTKLEDSAMYFCASRQGASGYYEQFFGPGTRLTVL.

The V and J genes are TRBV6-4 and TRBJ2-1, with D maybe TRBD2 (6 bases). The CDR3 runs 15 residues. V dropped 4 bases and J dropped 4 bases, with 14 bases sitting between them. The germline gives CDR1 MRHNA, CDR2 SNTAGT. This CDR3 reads CASSGNPGDYNEQFF. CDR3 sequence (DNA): TGTGCCAGCAGTGGAAACCCGGGGGATTACAATGAGCAGTTCTTC.

The CDR3 DNA reads as TGCGCCAGCAGAGCCCTAGGCGGCAATCAGCCCCAGCATTTT. It codes for CASRALGGNQPQHF. The J gene is TRBJ1-5, the V gene TRBV10-2; D call uncertain. V was pared by 6 bases and J by 2 bases, with 11 bases between. CDR1 is WSHSY, CDR2 SAAADI, per germline. This CDR3 comprises 14 residues.

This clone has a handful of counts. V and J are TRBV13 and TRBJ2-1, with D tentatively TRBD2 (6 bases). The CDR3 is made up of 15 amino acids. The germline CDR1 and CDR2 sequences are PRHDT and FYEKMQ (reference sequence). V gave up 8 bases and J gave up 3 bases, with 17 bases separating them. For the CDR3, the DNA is TGTGCCAGCGGCCCGGGGGAGTCAGACTACAATGAGCAGTTCTTC. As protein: CASGPGESDYNEQFF.

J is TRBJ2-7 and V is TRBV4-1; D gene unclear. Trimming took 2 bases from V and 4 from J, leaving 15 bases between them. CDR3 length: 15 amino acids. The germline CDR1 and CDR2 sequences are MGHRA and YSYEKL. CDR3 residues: CASSQKVSKAYEQYF. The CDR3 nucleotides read TGCGCCAGCAGCCAAAAAGTGAGTAAGGCGTACGAGCAGTACTTC.

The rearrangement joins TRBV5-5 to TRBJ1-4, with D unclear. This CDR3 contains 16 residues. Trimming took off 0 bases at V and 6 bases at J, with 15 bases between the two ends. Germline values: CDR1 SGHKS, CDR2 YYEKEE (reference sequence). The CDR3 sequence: CASSLAPSHWDEKLFF. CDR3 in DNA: TGTGCCAGCAGCTTGGCCCCATCCCATTGGGATGAAAAACTGTTTTTT.

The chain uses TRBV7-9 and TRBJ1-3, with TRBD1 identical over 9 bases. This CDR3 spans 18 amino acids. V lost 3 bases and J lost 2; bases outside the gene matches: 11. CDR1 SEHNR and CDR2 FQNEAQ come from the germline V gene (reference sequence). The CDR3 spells CASSFQLQRQGAGNTIYF. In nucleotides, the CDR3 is TGTGCCAGCAGCTTCCAATTGCAACGACAGGGGGCTGGAAACACCATATATTTT.

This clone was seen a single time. The DNA for the CDR3 is TGTGCCAGTAGTACCCAGGGTTTCCCCGGGGAGCTGTTTTTT. Translation gives CASSTQGFPGELFF. This chain connects TRBV19 to TRBJ2-2, with D tentatively TRBD1 (5 bases). Trimming took off 4 bases at V and 6 bases at J, with 12 bases between the two ends. The CDR3 length is 14 residues. The germline gives CDR1 LNHDA, CDR2 SQIVND (reference sequence).

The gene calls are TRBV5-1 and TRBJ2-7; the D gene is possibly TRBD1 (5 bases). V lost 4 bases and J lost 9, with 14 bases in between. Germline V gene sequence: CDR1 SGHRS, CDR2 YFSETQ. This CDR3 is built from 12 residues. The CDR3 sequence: CASSTADSPQYF. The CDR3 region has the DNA TGCGCCAGCAGCACGGCCGACAGCCCGCAGTACTTC.

The CDR3 loop reads CASSSEDANTGELFF. The CDR3 DNA is TGTGCCAGCAGTTCAGAGGACGCGAACACCGGGGAGCTGTTTTTT. The J gene is TRBJ2-2, the V gene TRBV27; D not certain. CDR1 MNHEY and CDR2 SMNVEV come from the germline V gene (reference sequence). This CDR3 has 15 amino acids. Trimming left V 4 bases short and J 0 bases short, with 9 bases between.

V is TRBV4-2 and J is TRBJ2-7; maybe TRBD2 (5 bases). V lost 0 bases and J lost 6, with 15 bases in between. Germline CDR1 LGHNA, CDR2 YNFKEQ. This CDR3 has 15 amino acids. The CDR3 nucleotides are TGTGCCAGCAGCCAAGATCAATCCCTAGCCCGCGAGCAGTACTTC. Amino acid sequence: CASSQDQSLAREQYF.

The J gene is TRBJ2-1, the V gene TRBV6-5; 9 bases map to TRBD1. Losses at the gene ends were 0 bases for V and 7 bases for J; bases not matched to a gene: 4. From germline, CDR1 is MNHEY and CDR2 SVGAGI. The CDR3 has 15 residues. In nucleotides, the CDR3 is TGTGCCAGCAGTTACTCCGGACAGGGGATGAATGAGCAGTTCTTC. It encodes CASSYSGQGMNEQFF.

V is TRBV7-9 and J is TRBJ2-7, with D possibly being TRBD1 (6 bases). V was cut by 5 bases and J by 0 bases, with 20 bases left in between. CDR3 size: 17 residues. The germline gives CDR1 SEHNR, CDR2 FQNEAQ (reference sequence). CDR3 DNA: TGTGCCAGCAGCGGGACGACAGGAATCAGATCCTCCTACGAGCAGTACTTC. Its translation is CASSGTTGIRSSYEQYF.

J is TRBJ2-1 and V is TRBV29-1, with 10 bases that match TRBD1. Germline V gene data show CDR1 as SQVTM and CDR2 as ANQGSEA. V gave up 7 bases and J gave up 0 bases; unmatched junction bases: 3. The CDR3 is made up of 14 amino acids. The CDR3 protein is CSGGQGGSYNEQFF. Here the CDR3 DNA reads TGCAGCGGAGGACAGGGGGGCTCCTACAATGAGCAGTTCTTC.

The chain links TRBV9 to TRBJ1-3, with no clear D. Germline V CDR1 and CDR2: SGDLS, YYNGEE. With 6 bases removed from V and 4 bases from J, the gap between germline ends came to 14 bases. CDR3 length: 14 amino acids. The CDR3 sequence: CASNRGENGNTIYF. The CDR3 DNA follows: TGTGCCAGCAACCGGGGAGAGAACGGAAACACCATATATTTT.

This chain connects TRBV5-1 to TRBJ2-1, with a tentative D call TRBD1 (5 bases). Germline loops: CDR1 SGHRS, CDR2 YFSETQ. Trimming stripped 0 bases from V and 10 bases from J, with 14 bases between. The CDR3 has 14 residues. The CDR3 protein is CASSLEQEIQEQFF. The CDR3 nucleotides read TGCGCCAGCAGCTTGGAACAGGAGATCCAGGAGCAGTTCTTC.

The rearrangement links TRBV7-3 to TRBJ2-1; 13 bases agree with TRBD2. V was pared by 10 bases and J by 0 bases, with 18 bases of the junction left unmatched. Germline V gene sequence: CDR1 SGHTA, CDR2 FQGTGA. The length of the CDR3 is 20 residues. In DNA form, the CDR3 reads TGTGCCACCGAAAGGGGGCTTGGGACTAGCGGGATATACTCCTACAATGAGCAGTTCTTC. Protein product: CATERGLGTSGIYSYNEQFF.

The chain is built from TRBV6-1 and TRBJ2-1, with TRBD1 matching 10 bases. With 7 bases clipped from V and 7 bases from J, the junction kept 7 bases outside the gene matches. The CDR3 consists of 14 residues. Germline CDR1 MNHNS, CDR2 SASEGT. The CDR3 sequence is CASKTDRGGNEQFF. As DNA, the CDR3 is TGTGCCAGCAAAACGGACAGGGGGGGTAATGAGCAGTTCTTC.

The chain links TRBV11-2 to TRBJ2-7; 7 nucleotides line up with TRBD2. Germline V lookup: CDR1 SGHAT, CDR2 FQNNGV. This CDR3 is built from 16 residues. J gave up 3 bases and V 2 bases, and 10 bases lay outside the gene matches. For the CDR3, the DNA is TGTGCCAGCAGCTTATCGGGGGGACGGGGGAACTACGAGCAGTACTTC. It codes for CASSLSGGRGNYEQYF.

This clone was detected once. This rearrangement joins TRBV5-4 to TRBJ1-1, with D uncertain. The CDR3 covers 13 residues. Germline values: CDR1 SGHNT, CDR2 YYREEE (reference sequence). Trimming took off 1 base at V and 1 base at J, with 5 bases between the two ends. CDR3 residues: CASSLLTNTEAFF. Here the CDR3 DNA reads TGTGCCAGCAGCTTGCTCACGAACACTGAAGCTTTCTTT.

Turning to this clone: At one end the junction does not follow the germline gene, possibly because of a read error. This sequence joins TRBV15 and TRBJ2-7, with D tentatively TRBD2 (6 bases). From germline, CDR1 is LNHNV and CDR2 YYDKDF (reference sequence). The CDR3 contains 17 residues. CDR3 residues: CATSRVGLAEFSYEQYF. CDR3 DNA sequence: TGTGCCACCAGCAGAGTGGGGTTAGCGGAGTTTAGCTACGAGCAGTACTTT.

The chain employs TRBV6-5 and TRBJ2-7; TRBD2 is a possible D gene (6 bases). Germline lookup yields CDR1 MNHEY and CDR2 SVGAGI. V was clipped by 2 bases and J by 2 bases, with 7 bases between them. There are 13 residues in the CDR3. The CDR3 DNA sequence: TGTGCCAGCAGTTACGGGGAGGCCTACGAGCAGTACTTC. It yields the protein CASSYGEAYEQYF.

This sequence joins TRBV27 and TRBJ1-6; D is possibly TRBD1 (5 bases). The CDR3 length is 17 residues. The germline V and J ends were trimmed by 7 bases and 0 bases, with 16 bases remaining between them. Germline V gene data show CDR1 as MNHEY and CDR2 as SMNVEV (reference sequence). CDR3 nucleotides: TGTGCCAGCAACATGGGGCGGGAAAGCTCCTATAATTCACCCCTCCACTTT. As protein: CASNMGRESSYNSPLHF.

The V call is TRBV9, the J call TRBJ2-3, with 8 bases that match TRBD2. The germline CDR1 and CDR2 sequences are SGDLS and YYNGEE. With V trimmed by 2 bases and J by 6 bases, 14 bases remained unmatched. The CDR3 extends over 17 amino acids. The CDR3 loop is CASSVKPGLGRPDTQYF. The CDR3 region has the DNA TGTGCCAGCAGCGTTAAACCGGGACTAGGGCGTCCGGATACGCAGTATTTT. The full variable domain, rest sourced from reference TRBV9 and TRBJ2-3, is DSGVTQTPKHLITATGQRVTLRCSPRSGDLSVYWYQQSLDQGLQFLIQYYNGEERAKGNILERFSAQQFPDLHSELNLSSLELGDSALYFCASSVKPGLGRPDTQYFGPGTRLTVL.